This paragraph covers one T cell receptor beta chain sequence. Its specificity is unknown. CD45RO negativity and positive selection for CCR7 defined naive CD8 cells, a population that excluded terminally differentiated effector memory CD45RA+ cells. Germline assignment: CDR1 SGDLS and CDR2 YYNGEE. The CDR3 consists of 17 residues. Trimming at V came to 7 bases and at J to 1 base, leaving 10 bases not matched to a gene. This specimen comes from a study of shared clonotypes between healthy human individuals. Generated by immunoSEQ multiplex PCR, the TCRdb table keeps only in-frame clones and is missing some. The sample has roughly 770,000 clones, around 96% seen once. Overall study findings and caveats: Estimated clonotype richness was generally higher in naive than memory subsets. Four donors showed sharing of 4.5% to 6% of naive CD4 clonotypes.

This receptor was taken from a man aged 25 to 40 in good health. Material: naive CD8+ T cells sorted from blood. The chain employs TRBV9 and TRBJ2-2, with 10 bases aligning to TRBD1. CDR3 protein: CASGGQGEFRNTGELFF. Here the CDR3 DNA reads TGTGCCAGCGGAGGACAGGGGGAATTTAGGAACACCGGGGAGCTGTTTTTT.